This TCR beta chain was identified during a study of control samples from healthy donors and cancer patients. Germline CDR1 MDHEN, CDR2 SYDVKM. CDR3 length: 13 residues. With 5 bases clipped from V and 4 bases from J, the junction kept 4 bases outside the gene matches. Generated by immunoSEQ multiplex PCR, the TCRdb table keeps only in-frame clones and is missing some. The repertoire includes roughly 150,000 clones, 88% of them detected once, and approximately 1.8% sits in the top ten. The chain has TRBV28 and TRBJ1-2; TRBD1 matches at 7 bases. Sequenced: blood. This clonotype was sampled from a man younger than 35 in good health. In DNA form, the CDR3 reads TGTGCCAGCAGTCCGCCAGGGGGCTATGGCTACACCTTC. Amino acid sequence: CASSPPGGYGYTF.